This section outlines one T cell receptor (beta chain) sequence together with its context. What it binds is not known. Barcoded TCR alpha and TCR beta cDNA libraries with UMIs came from 5'RACE using constant-segment primers. TCRdb used MiXCR to reprocess the 5' RACE reads, holding one entry per CDR3 protein. The table lists 70,000 to 100,000 distinct CDR3 sequences, about 13% of them singletons. The record originates from a study of T-cell memory formation after mild COVID-19. Looking at the study overall: TCR clusters were mostly confined to one donor each.

General observations from the study: Memory sampled before infection contained some responding clones, suggesting cross-reactive memory joined. Among contracting clones, CD4+ were mainly CM/EM and CD8+ enriched in EMRA.

Sequenced sample: PBMCs or a T cell subset sorted from them (not recorded which). This receptor was identified in an adult woman who had mild COVID-19 (a few samples of this study predate the infection). Cell type and time point are not known.

CDR3 sequence (DNA): TGCAGCGTGGCCCCGGGACAGAGCACAGATACGCAGTATTTT. Encoded protein: CSVAPGQSTDTQYF. This sequence joins TRBV29-1 and TRBJ2-3; TRBD1 aligns across 7 bases. Trimming cost V 6 bases and J 0 bases; bases outside gene matches: 6. CDR1 and CDR2 (germline): SQVTM, ANQGSEA. CDR3 size: 14 residues.